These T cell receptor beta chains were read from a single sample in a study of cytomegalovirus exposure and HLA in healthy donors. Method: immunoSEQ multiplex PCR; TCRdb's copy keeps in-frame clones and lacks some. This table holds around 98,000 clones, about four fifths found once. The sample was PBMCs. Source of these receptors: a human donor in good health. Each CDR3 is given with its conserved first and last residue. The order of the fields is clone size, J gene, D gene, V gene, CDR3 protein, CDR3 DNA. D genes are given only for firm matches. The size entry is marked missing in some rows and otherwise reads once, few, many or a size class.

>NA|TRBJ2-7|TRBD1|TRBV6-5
CASSPGQGLYEQYF
TGTGCCAGCAGTCCGGGACAGGGGTTATACGAGCAGTACTTC
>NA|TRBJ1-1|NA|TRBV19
CASSIGRILNTEAFF
TGTGCCAGTAGTATAGGCAGAATTCTGAACACTGAAGCTTTCTTT
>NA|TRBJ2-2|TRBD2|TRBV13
CASSLGLRLAGVGYTGELFF
TGTGCCAGCAGCTTAGGCCTGAGACTAGCGGGAGTGGGCTACACCGGGGAGCTGTTTTTT
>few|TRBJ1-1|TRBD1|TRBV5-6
CASSSGAGTGGPGGFF
TGTGCCAGCAGCTCGGGAGCCGGGACAGGGGGGCCCGGCGGTTTCTTT
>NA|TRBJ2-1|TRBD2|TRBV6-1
CASSAGTSVLFLDEQFF
TGTGCCAGCAGTGCCGGGACTAGCGTTTTATTTCTCGATGAGCAGTTCTTC
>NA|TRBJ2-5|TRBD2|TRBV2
CASRGGGAVEETQYF
TGTGCCAGCAGAGGCGGGGGGGCGGTGGAGGAGACCCAGTACTTC
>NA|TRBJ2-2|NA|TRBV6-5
CASSRGQKNTGELFF
TGTGCCAGCAGCCGCGGACAGAAAAACACCGGGGAGCTGTTTTTT
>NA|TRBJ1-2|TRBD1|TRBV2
CASSGGTGYGYTF
TGTGCCAGCAGTGGGGGGACAGGGTATGGCTACACCTTC
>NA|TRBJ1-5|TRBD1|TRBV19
CASRTGQGSTGRPQHF
TGTGCCAGTAGAACAGGACAGGGATCGACCGGGCGGCCCCAGCATTTT
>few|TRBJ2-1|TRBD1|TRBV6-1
CASRSGTGFYNEQFF
TGTGCCAGCAGGTCCGGGACAGGGTTTTACAATGAGCAGTTCTTC
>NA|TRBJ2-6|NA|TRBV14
CASSQDMRSGANVLTF
TGTGCCAGCAGCCAAGATATGCGCTCTGGGGCCAACGTCCTGACTTTC
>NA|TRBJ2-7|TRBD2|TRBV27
CASRQAGGILYEQYF
TGTGCCAGCAGGCAAGCGGGGGGCATCCTCTACGAGCAGTACTTC
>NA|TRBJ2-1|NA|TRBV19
CASSPRSSYNEQFF
TGTGCCAGTAGTCCCCGTAGCTCCTACAATGAGCAGTTCTTC
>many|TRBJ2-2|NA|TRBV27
CASSLPSRTGELFF
TGTGCCAGCAGTTTACCTAGCCGGACCGGGGAGCTGTTTTTT
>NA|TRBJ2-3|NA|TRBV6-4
CASSVGQSSTDTQYF
TGTGCCAGCAGTGTAGGACAGTCTAGCACAGATACGCAGTATTTT
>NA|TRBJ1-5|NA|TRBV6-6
CASSQTGFGNQPQHF
TGTGCCAGCAGCCAGACAGGTTTCGGCAATCAGCCCCAGCATTTT
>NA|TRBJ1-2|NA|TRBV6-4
CASSDSTGIYGYTF
TGTGCCAGCAGTGACTCGACCGGGATTTATGGCTACACCTTC
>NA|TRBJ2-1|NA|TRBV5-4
CASSPFRGVSYNEQFF
TGTGCCAGCAGCCCCTTCAGGGGGGTCTCCTACAATGAGCAGTTCTTC
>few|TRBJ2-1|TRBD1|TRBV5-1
CASSAHRTGSLDNEQFF
TGCGCCAGCAGCGCCCACCGGACAGGGAGTTTGGATAATGAGCAGTTCTTC
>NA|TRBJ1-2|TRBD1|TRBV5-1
CASSTDWTGGRNGYTF
TGCGCCAGCAGCACGGACTGGACAGGGGGTAGGAATGGCTACACCTTC
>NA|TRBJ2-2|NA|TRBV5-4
CASSLKGSDTGELFF
TGTGCCAGCAGCCTTAAGGGGTCGGACACCGGGGAGCTGTTTTTT
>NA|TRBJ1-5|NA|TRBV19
CASSYKGRANQPQHF
TGTGCCAGTAGTTATAAGGGCAGGGCTAATCAGCCCCAGCATTTT
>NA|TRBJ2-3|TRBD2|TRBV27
CASSSDETTSGSTDTQYF
TGTGCCAGCAGTTCCGATGAAACGACTAGCGGAAGCACAGATACGCAGTATTTT
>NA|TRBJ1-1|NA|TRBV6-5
CASSAEGVFTEAFF
TGTGCCAGCAGTGCCGAGGGGGTCTTCACTGAAGCTTTCTTT
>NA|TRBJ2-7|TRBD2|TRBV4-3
CASSQDLLAGSYEQYF
TGCGCCAGCAGCCAAGATCTACTAGCGGGATCCTACGAGCAGTACTTC